These 28 T cell receptor beta chains were all obtained from the same sample, sequenced in a study of CD8+ T cells in alopecia areata. Extraction of RNA preceded its reverse transcription into cDNA, which served as the sequencing template. Repertoires were generated with immunoSEQ multiplex PCR, while TCRdb's copy carries only in-frame clones and drops some. Counted here are 100,000 to 150,000 clones, about 50% occurring once; the ten biggest clones make up roughly a tenth. Sequenced input: NKG2D-low CD8+ T cells sorted from blood. The receptors stem from a human donor with alopecia areata.

The rearrangement links TRBV5-6 to TRBJ2-5; D not certain. The CDR3 is made up of 15 amino acids. Germline loops: CDR1 SGHDT, CDR2 YYEEEE. Between the trimmed V and J ends, which lost 2 bases and 5 bases, there was a span of 16 bases. CDR3 residues: CASSFGYTLGETQYF. CDR3 DNA: TGTGCCAGCAGCTTCGGTTATACCCTAGGGGAGACCCAGTACTTC. Filled out from reference TRBV5-6 and TRBJ2-5, the complete variable domain reads DAGVTQSPTHLIKTRGQQVTLRCSPKSGHDTVSWYQQALGQGPQFIFQYYEEEERQRGNFPDRFSGHQFPNYSSELNVNALLLGDSALYLCASSFGYTLGETQYFGPGTRLLVL.

The sample holds a few counts of this clone. The J gene is TRBJ2-7, the V gene TRBV5-6, with 11 bases that match TRBD2. Trimming at V came to 2 bases and at J to 0 bases, leaving 13 bases not matched to a gene. This CDR3 region has 19 residues. Germline CDR1 SGHDT, CDR2 YYEEEE. CDR3 nucleotides: TGTGCCAGCAGCTTCTATCCGGGACTAGCGGTTACGAGCTCCTACGAGCAGTACTTC. Amino acid sequence: CASSFYPGLAVTSSYEQYF. The variable domain in full, completed from reference TRBV5-6 and TRBJ2-7, reads DAGVTQSPTHLIKTRGQQVTLRCSPKSGHDTVSWYQQALGQGPQFIFQYYEEEERQRGNFPDRFSGHQFPNYSSELNVNALLLGDSALYLCASSFYPGLAVTSSYEQYFGPGTRLTVT.

This chain connects TRBV7-9 to TRBJ2-7; 7 nucleotides line up with TRBD1. Losses at the gene ends were 0 bases for V and 2 bases for J; bases not matched to a gene: 4. Per germline, CDR1 SEHNR and CDR2 FQNEAQ (reference sequence). The CDR3 has 15 amino acids. This chain's CDR3 is CASSLAQGSPYEQYF. For the CDR3, the DNA is TGTGCCAGCAGCTTAGCACAGGGGAGCCCCTACGAGCAGTACTTC.

V gene TRBV29-1 combines with J gene TRBJ1-3; 9 bases are shared with TRBD1. The CDR3 extends over 17 amino acids. In germline, CDR1 is SQVTM, CDR2 ANQGSEA. Trimming took 1 base from V and 8 from J; bases not matched to a gene: 15. In nucleotides, the CDR3 is TGCAGCGTTGAAGTTCCTGGACAGGGGATGGAAGGAGACACCATATATTTT. Protein sequence: CSVEVPGQGMEGDTIYF.

This clone has only a few counts. This same CDR3 is encoded by further DNA sequences in the sample. V usage is TRBV29-1 and J usage is TRBJ2-7; D could derive from TRBD1 or TRBD2 (5 bases each). Germline CDR1 SQVTM, CDR2 ANQGSEA. Deletions cut 3 bases from V and 3 bases from J, with 6 bases between. The CDR3 consists of 11 residues. The CDR3 DNA is TGCAGCGTTGAGGGGGACTACGAGCAGTACTTC. It yields the protein CSVEGDYEQYF.

The chain couples TRBV30 to TRBJ2-2; D may correspond to TRBD1 or TRBD2 (5 bases each). The CDR3 has 14 residues. CDR1 is GTSNPN, CDR2 SVGIG, per germline (reference sequence). V lost 4 bases to trimming and J lost 3 bases, with 12 bases between them. For the CDR3, the DNA is TGTGCCTGGAAGGGGCAGGGAGACACCGGGGAGCTGTTTTTT. This gives the protein CAWKGQGDTGELFF.

V usage is TRBV4-2 and J usage is TRBJ2-1, with 10 positions matching TRBD2. The CDR3 covers 17 residues. In germline, CDR1 is LGHNA, CDR2 YNFKEQ. V trimming: 0 bases; J trimming: 3 bases; junction bases outside the gene matches: 5. In DNA, the CDR3 is TGTGCCAGCAGCCAAGACCCTACTAGCGGGGACTACAATGAGCAGTTCTTC. Protein sequence: CASSQDPTSGDYNEQFF.

This clone appeared a few times. The V and J genes are TRBV29-1 and TRBJ2-3; a possible D gene is TRBD2 (6 bases). Looked up from germline, CDR1 is SQVTM and CDR2 is ANQGSEA. The V end was cut by 1 base, the J end by 1 base, with 15 bases between. This CDR3 is 16 amino acids long. The CDR3 reads CSVEVGSGVGTDTQYF. In DNA, the CDR3 is TGCAGCGTTGAAGTCGGGTCGGGAGTGGGCACAGATACGCAGTATTTT.

This clone turned up a few times. V usage is TRBV4-3 and J usage is TRBJ2-3; 11 bases fit TRBD1. There are 17 residues in the CDR3. In germline, CDR1 is LGHNA, CDR2 YSLEER. The V segment lost 0 bases and the J segment 4 bases; nucleotides outside the gene matches: 6. This CDR3 reads CASSQDGTGGLSDTQYF. DNA of the CDR3: TGCGCCAGCAGCCAAGATGGGACAGGGGGTCTGTCAGATACGCAGTATTTT.

This clone has more than one count but fewer than ten. The CDR3 spells CASSSPVGGENEQFF. The CDR3 DNA is TGTGCCAGCAGCTCCCCAGTGGGCGGGGAGAATGAGCAGTTCTTC. V is TRBV9 and J is TRBJ2-1; TRBD2 is a possible D gene (6 bases). The CDR3 is 15 amino acids. V was cut by 4 bases and J by 7 bases, with 18 bases left in between. In germline, CDR1 is SGDLS, CDR2 YYNGEE.

The chain uses TRBV30 and TRBJ2-3, with TRBD2 matching 10 bases. J was trimmed by 4 bases and V by 4 bases; bases with no gene match: 5. This CDR3 is built from 14 residues. Per the germline V gene, CDR1 is GTSNPN and CDR2 is SVGIG (reference sequence). CDR3 residues: CAWTRTSGADTQYF. CDR3 coding DNA: TGTGCCTGGACAAGGACTAGCGGCGCAGATACGCAGTATTTT.

This clone was seen a few times. The genes are TRBV7-9 and TRBJ2-3; 7 nucleotides align to TRBD1. J was trimmed by 4 bases and V by 5 bases; bases with no gene match: 3. Per germline, CDR1 SEHNR and CDR2 FQNEAQ (reference sequence). CDR3 length: 13 residues. The CDR3 region has the DNA TGTGCCAGCAGCCCCGGGACAGCAGATACGCAGTATTTT. Its translation is CASSPGTADTQYF. The full variable domain, rest sourced from reference TRBV7-9 and TRBJ2-3, is DTGVSQNPRHKITKRGQNVTFRCDPISEHNRLYWYRQTLGQGPEFLTYFQNEAQLEKSRLLSDRFSAERPKGSFSTLEIQRTEQGDSAMYLCASSPGTADTQYFGPGTRLTVL.

The count of this clone is one. V is TRBV25-1 and J is TRBJ2-5, with no clear D. The CDR3 loop spans 11 amino acids. Germline V CDR1 and CDR2: MGHDK, SYGVNS. V was cut by 10 bases and J by 4 bases, with 10 bases left in between. The CDR3 coding sequence is TGTGCCACCACGTTCGGAGAGACCCAGTACTTC. Protein sequence: CATTFGETQYF.

This chain uses TRBV7-9 with TRBJ1-2; possible D gene TRBD1, 5 bases. This CDR3 is built from 16 residues. Trimming cost V 5 bases and J 2 bases, with 18 bases left between them. Per the germline V gene, CDR1 is SEHNR and CDR2 is FQNEAQ (reference sequence). In DNA form, the CDR3 reads TGTGCCAGCAGCGCCGACAGACTAGTTACGAACTATGGCTACACCTTC. This gives the protein CASSADRLVTNYGYTF.

This clone was observed a few times. The chain links TRBV29-1 to TRBJ2-1; 14 bases map to TRBD2. The V and J ends lost 3 bases and 3 bases, in that order; junction bases with no gene match: 7. The CDR3 loop spans 17 amino acids. CDR1 and CDR2 from the germline V gene are SQVTM and ANQGSEA. CDR3 coding DNA: TGCAGCGTTGAGGGACTAGCGGGAGAGGGGCACTACAATGAGCAGTTCTTC. Its protein is CSVEGLAGEGHYNEQFF.

J is TRBJ2-7 and V is TRBV29-1; 8 nucleotides agree with TRBD2. V shed 6 bases and J 5 bases; nucleotides not matched to a gene: 12. The germline V gene has CDR1 SQVTM and CDR2 ANQGSEA. The CDR3 has 14 residues. In DNA form, the CDR3 reads TGCAGCGTCGAGGGAGCGGGAGCGGAAAACGAGCAGTACTTC. As protein: CSVEGAGAENEQYF.

J is TRBJ2-2 and V is TRBV30; D perhaps matches TRBD2 (6 bases). In germline, CDR1 is GTSNPN, CDR2 SVGIG (reference sequence). The V gene lost 0 bases and the J gene lost 7 bases, with 12 bases spanning the gap. This CDR3 comprises 14 residues. CDR3 sequence: CAWSVRGTSGELFF. The CDR3 nucleotides are TGTGCCTGGAGTGTACGGGGGACGAGCGGGGAGCTGTTTTTT.

This clone has a handful of counts. This chain uses TRBV28 with TRBJ1-5; 7 bases are a match to TRBD1. This CDR3 has 17 amino acids. Germline V gives CDR1 MDHEN, CDR2 SYDVKM. V was clipped by 5 bases and J by 0 bases; unmatched bases: 10. CDR3 loop: CASSPYLGTVSNQPQHF. The DNA for the CDR3 is TGTGCCAGCAGTCCCTATCTTGGGACAGTTAGCAATCAGCCCCAGCATTTT.

In this sample, this clone turned up a few times. The chain employs TRBV13 and TRBJ1-2; D perhaps matches TRBD1 (5 bases). CDR3 size: 14 residues. The ends were cut back, 8 bases at V and 6 bases at J, with 19 bases in the middle. Germline lookup yields CDR1 PRHDT and CDR2 FYEKMQ (reference sequence). The CDR3 spells CASCLQGTYDGYTF. The CDR3 DNA reads as TGTGCCAGCTGCCTTCAGGGCACGTATGATGGCTACACCTTC.

For this clone: Relative to the germline gene, one junction end is altered; a read error may explain this. The gene calls are TRBV29-1 and TRBJ2-2; D gene ambiguous. From germline, CDR1 is SQVTM and CDR2 ANQGSEA. This CDR3 spans 11 amino acids. In nucleotides, the CDR3 is TGCAGCGTGGAAGGGCTAGGGGAGCTGTTTTTT. Its protein product is CSVEGLGELFF.

This clone came up once. This chain connects TRBV27 to TRBJ2-7; D may match TRBD1 or TRBD2 (6 bases each). Germline V gives CDR1 MNHEY, CDR2 SMNVEV (reference sequence). This CDR3 spans 13 amino acids. The ends were cut back, 5 bases at V and 5 bases at J, with 13 bases in the middle. The CDR3 protein is CASSALGGHEQYF. In DNA, the CDR3 is TGTGCCAGCAGTGCCCTCGGGGGCCACGAGCAGTACTTC.

The chain couples TRBV14 to TRBJ2-6; no definite D call. V dropped 1 base and J dropped 3 bases, with 4 bases sitting between them. The length of the CDR3 is 14 residues. From germline, CDR1 is SGHDN and CDR2 FVKESK. For the CDR3, the DNA is TGTGCCAGCAGCCAAGGGGTTGGGGCCAACGTCCTGACTTTC. As protein: CASSQGVGANVLTF. Complete variable domain (other parts from reference TRBV14 and TRBJ2-6): EAGVTQFPSHSVIEKGQTVTLRCDPISGHDNLYWYRRVMGKEIKFLLHFVKESKQDESGMPNNRFLAERTGGTYSTLKVQPAELEDSGVYFCASSQGVGANVLTFGAGSRLTVL.

V gene TRBV18 combines with J gene TRBJ2-5, with D tentatively TRBD1 or TRBD2 (5 bases each). With 3 bases removed from V and 2 bases from J, the gap between germline ends came to 13 bases. CDR1 and CDR2 (germline): KGHSH, LQKENI. The CDR3 is made up of 15 amino acids. This CDR3 reads CASSPKGPTQETQYF. The CDR3 coding sequence is TGTGCCAGCTCACCCAAGGGACCGACACAAGAGACCCAGTACTTC.

The rearrangement uses TRBV5-6 and TRBJ2-7; D unclear. CDR3 length: 14 residues. Trimming pared 4 bases from V and 4 bases from J, leaving 15 bases between. The germline gives CDR1 SGHDT, CDR2 YYEEEE. CDR3 bases: TGTGCCAGCAGCCCCCCCGACCAAGGTTACGAGCAGTACTTC. It codes for CASSPPDQGYEQYF.

The V and J genes are TRBV5-1 and TRBJ2-3; D may match TRBD1 or TRBD2 (5 bases each). From germline, CDR1 is SGHRS and CDR2 YFSETQ. The CDR3 loop spans 15 amino acids. Deletions cut 4 bases from V and 0 bases from J, with 12 bases between. In DNA form, the CDR3 reads TGCGCCAGCAGCCTAGGGGACGGTAGCACAGATACGCAGTATTTT. Encoded protein: CASSLGDGSTDTQYF.

V is TRBV28 and J is TRBJ2-7, with D unclear. This CDR3 comprises 14 residues. The germline CDR1 and CDR2 sequences are MDHEN and SYDVKM. V lost 4 bases to trimming and J lost 4 bases, with 14 bases between them. CDR3 loop: CASSSRLLAYEQYF. The CDR3 DNA follows: TGTGCCAGCAGTTCCCGGCTCCTTGCGTACGAGCAGTACTTC.

The V gene is TRBV27, the J gene TRBJ1-2; D gene unclear. The V and J ends lost 0 bases and 5 bases respectively, with 4 bases between them. Germline assignment: CDR1 MNHEY and CDR2 SMNVEV (reference sequence). The CDR3 runs 12 residues. The CDR3 DNA reads as TGTGCCAGCAGTTTATCCGGGTATGGCTACACCTTC. Translated, it gives CASSLSGYGYTF.

V and J are TRBV30 and TRBJ1-1; D gene uncertain. The V end lost 5 bases, the J end lost 1 base, and 14 bases lay between the germline ends. This CDR3 is 14 amino acids long. Per germline, CDR1 GTSNPN and CDR2 SVGIG (reference sequence). The CDR3 protein is CAWVEVGSNTEAFF. The CDR3 DNA reads as TGTGCCTGGGTGGAGGTAGGGTCGAACACTGAAGCTTTCTTT. Complete variable domain (other parts from reference TRBV30 and TRBJ1-1): SQTIHQWPATLVQPVGSPLSLECTVEGTSNPNLYWYRQAAGRGLQLLFYSVGIGQISSEVPQNLSASRPQDRQFILSSKKLLLSDSGFYLCAWVEVGSNTEAFFGQGTRLTVV.